This TCR beta chain was recorded in a study of cytomegalovirus exposure and HLA in healthy donors. General study results and limits: In a later analysis, at a false discovery rate of 0.05, 17,000 or so TCR beta sequences matched HLA alleles.

13 Jbeta primers and 60 Vbeta primers were used for the PCR. Sequencing used immunoSEQ multiplex PCR; TCRdb keeps in-frame clones, though not all of them. In the table there are over 150,000 clones, 75% to 85% of which are singletons. As for the donors, each was a healthy bone marrow donor. With 6 bases clipped from V and 0 bases from J, the junction kept 17 bases outside the gene matches. Germline V gene lookup returns CDR1 SNHLY and CDR2 FYNNEI. The CDR3 runs 20 residues. Points on this clone: Its antigen is currently unknown.

The V gene is TRBV2, the J gene TRBJ2-7; 13 positions match TRBD2. Source material: PBMCs. This TCR came from a girl aged 2 to 9 in good health and CMV-seropositive. DNA for the CDR3: TGTGCCAGCAGCCCGAGGAAGACTAGCGGGGGGACCCTTGGCTCCTACGAGCAGTACTTC. It specifies CASSPRKTSGGTLGSYEQYF.